The source of this T cell receptor beta chain is a study of post-analysis software for immune sequencing data. Turning to this clonotype: Antigen specificity is unknown.

CDR1 and CDR2 from the germline V gene are ENHRY and SYGVKD. V was trimmed by 0 bases and J by 10 bases, leaving 10 bases between them. The CDR3 length is 13 residues. The study's findings and limits: Patients showed TRBV5-6, TRBV5-1 and TRBV20-1 among a few TRBV segments more frequent than in controls. With F measure, samples from one preparation batch clustered together strongly. Compared against controls, patients with multiple sclerosis displayed significantly lower normalized Chao1 diversity.

Researchers reported that TCR beta cDNA libraries carried unique molecular identifiers. TCRdb re-derived calls from the PCR reads in MiXCR, one entry per CDR3 protein. The sample lists roughly 620,000 distinct CDR3 sequences, about 40% occurring once. The sequencing sample was made of blood. The clonotype comes from a girl aged 10 to 17 with multiple sclerosis. The chain has TRBV10-3 and TRBJ2-1, with D possibly matching TRBD1 (6 bases). CDR3 loop: CAISESQGGEQFF. The CDR3, as DNA: TGTGCCATCAGTGAGTCGCAAGGGGGAGAGCAGTTCTTC.